Below, one TCR beta chain is given with its context. The antigen remains unidentified. The data are from a study of blood T cells in healthy people across ages. Next came a second PCR, run for about 6 to 12 cycles, which used a sample-barcoded 5' primer along with a J-beta primer mix. TCRdb reanalysed the 5' RACE reads using MiXCR and keeps one entry per CDR3 protein. This table holds roughly 860,000 distinct CDR3 sequences, less than 80% found once. Between the trimmed V and J ends, which lost 10 bases and 4 bases, there was a span of 16 bases. Germline V gives CDR1 SGDLS, CDR2 YYNGEE. This CDR3 is built from 13 residues. Findings of the study overall: Naive T cell percentage showed a strong correlation with TCR beta diversity.

Material: blood. The source of this sequence is a man aged 30 to 39 in good health. This chain joins TRBV9 and TRBJ2-3, with D uncertain. CDR3 protein: CAGSSEDADTQYF. CDR3 nucleotides: TGTGCCGGAAGCAGCGAGGACGCAGATACGCAGTATTTT.